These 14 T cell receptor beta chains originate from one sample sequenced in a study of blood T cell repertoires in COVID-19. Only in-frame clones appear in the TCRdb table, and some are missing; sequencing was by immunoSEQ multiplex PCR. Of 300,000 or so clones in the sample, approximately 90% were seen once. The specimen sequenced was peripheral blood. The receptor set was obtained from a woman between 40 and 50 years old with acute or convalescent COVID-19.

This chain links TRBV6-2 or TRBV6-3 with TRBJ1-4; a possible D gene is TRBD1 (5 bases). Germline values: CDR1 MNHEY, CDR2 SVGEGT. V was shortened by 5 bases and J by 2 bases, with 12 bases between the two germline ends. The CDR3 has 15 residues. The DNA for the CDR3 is TGTGCCAGCAGTCGTTTGACAGCCACTAATGAAAAACTGTTTTTT. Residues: CASSRLTATNEKLFF.

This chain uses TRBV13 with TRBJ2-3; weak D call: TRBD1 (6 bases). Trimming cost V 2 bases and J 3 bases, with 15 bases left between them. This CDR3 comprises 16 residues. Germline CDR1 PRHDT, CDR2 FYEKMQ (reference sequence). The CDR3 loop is CASSLSNQGWTDTQYF. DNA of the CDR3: TGTGCCAGCAGCTTATCGAATCAGGGGTGGACAGATACGCAGTATTTT.

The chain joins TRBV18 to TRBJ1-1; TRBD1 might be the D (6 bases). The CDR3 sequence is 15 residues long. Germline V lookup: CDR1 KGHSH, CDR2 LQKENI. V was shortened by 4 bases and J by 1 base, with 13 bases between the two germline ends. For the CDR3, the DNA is TGTGCCAGCTCACTGAGACAGGAGAGGAACACTGAAGCTTTCTTT. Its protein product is CASSLRQERNTEAFF.

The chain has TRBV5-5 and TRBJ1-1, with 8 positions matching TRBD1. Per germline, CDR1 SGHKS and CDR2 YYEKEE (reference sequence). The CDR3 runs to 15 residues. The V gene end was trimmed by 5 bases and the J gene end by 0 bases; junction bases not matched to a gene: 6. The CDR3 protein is CASSRDRIMNTEAFF. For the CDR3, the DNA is TGTGCCAGCAGTCGGGACAGGATCATGAACACTGAAGCTTTCTTT. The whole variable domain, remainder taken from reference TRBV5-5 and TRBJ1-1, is DAGVTQSPTHLIKTRGQQVTLRCSPISGHKSVSWYQQVLGQGPQFIFQYYEKEERGRGNFPDRFSARQFPNYSSELNVNALLLGDSALYLCASSRDRIMNTEAFFGQGTRLTVV.

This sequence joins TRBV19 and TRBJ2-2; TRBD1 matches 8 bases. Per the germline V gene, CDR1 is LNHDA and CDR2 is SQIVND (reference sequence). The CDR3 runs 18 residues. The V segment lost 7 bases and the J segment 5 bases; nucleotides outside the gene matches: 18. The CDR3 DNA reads TGTGCCAGTACTCCCTCGTGGTGGGGCAGGGGGCGTACCGGGGAGCTGTTTTTT. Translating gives CASTPSWWGRGRTGELFF. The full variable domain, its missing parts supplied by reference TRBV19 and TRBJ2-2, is DGGITQSPKYLFRKEGQNVTLSCEQNLNHDAMYWYRQDPGQGLRLIYYSQIVNDFQKGDIAEGYSVSREKKESFPLTVTSAQKNPTAFYLCASTPSWWGRGRTGELFFGEGSRLTVL.

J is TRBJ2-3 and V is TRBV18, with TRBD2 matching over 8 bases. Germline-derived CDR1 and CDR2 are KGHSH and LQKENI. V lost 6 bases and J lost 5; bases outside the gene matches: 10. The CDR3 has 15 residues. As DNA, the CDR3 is TGTGCCAGCTCGTCACGACTAGCGTGGGTAGATACGCAGTATTTT. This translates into CASSSRLAWVDTQYF. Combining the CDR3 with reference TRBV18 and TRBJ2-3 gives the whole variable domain NAGVMQNPRHLVRRRGQEARLRCSPMKGHSHVYWYRQLPEEGLKFMVYLQKENIIDESGMPKERFSAEFPKEGPSILRIQQVVRGDSAAYFCASSSRLAWVDTQYFGPGTRLTVL.

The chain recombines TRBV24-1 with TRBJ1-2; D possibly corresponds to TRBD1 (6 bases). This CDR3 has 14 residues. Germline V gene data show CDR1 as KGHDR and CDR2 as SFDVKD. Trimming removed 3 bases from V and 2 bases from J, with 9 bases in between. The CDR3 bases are TGTGCCACCAGTGATCCCGGGACAAACTATGGCTACACCTTC. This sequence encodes CATSDPGTNYGYTF.

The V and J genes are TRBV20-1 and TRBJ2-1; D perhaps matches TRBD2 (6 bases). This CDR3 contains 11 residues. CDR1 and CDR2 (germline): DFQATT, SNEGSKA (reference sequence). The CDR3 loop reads CSGTPYNEQFF. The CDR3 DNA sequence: TGCTCTGGGACTCCCTACAATGAGCAGTTCTTC.

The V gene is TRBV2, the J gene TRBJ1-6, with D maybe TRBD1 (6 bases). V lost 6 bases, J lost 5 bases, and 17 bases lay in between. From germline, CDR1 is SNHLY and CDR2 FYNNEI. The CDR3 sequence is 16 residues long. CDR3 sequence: CASRPTGFSDNSPLHF. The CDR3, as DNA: TGTGCCAGCAGACCTACAGGGTTCTCTGATAATTCACCCCTCCACTTT. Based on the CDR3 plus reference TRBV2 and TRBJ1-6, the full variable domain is EPEVTQTPSHQVTQMGQEVILRCVPISNHLYFYWYRQILGQKVEFLVSFYNNEISEKSEIFDDQFSVERPDGSNFTLKIRSTKLEDSAMYFCASRPTGFSDNSPLHFGNGTRLTVT.

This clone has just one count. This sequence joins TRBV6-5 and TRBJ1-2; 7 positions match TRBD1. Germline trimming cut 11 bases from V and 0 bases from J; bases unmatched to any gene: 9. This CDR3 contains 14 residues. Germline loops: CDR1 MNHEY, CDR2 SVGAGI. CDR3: CAAARGPPNYGYTF. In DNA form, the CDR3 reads TGTGCCGCTGCTAGGGGGCCACCTAACTATGGCTACACCTTC.

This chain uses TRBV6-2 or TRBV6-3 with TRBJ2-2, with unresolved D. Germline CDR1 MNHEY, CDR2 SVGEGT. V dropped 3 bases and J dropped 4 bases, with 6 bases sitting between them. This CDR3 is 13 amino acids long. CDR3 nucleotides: TGTGCCAGCAGTTATGAGGTCACCGGGGAGCTGTTTTTT. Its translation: CASSYEVTGELFF.

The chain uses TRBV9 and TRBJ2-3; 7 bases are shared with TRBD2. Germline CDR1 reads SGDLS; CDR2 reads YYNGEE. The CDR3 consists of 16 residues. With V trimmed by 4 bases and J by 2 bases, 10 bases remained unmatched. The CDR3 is CASSPGSGAFTDTQYF. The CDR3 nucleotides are TGTGCCAGCAGCCCGGGGAGCGGGGCTTTCACAGATACGCAGTATTTT.

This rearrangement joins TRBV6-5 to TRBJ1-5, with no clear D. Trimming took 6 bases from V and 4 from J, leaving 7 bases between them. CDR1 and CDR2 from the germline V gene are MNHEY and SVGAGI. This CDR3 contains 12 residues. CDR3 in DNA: TGTGCCAGCAGGCCGGTTAATCAGCCCCAGCATTTT. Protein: CASRPVNQPQHF.

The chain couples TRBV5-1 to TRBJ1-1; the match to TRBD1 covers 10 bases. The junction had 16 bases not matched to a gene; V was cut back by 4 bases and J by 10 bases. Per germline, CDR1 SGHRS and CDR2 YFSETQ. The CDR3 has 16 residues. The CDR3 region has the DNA TGCGCCAGCAGCCCGCGGACAGGGGGGACGAGATTAGGAGCTTTCTTT. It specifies CASSPRTGGTRLGAFF.